This passage covers 23 T cell receptor beta chains from one sample sequenced in a study of cytomegalovirus exposure and HLA in healthy donors. PCR employed 60 Vbeta and 13 Jbeta primers. Using immunoSEQ multiplex PCR, the repertoire was profiled, and TCRdb retains in-frame clones only, with some absent. Altogether roughly 150,000 clones are present, about 80% being singletons, with the ten largest covering approximately 15%. The sequenced sample was PBMCs. All receptors derive from a woman aged 40 to 50 in good health and CMV-seronegative.

The rearrangement joins TRBV6-1 to TRBJ2-1; 10 bases fit TRBD2. This CDR3 has 14 amino acids. J gave up 7 bases and V 4 bases, and 4 bases lay outside the gene matches. Germline V gene data show CDR1 as MNHNS and CDR2 as SASEGT. This CDR3 is CASSATSGVNEQFF. As DNA, the CDR3 is TGTGCCAGCAGTGCCACTAGCGGGGTGAATGAGCAGTTCTTC.

This chain connects TRBV5-1 to TRBJ1-1; TRBD1 matches at 9 bases. Germline CDR1 and CDR2: SGHRS and YFSETQ. The CDR3 runs 14 residues. The ends lost 3 bases at V and 2 bases at J; junction bases unmatched: 2. The CDR3 nucleotides read TGCGCCAGCAGCTGGGGACAGGGTAACACTGAAGCTTTCTTT. Its translation: CASSWGQGNTEAFF.

This rearrangement joins TRBV7-2 to TRBJ2-7, with 8 bases aligning to TRBD1. This CDR3 region has 19 residues. CDR1 is SGHTA and CDR2 is FQGNSA in the germline V gene. Trimming cost V 2 bases and J 2 bases; bases outside gene matches: 17. CDR3 coding DNA: TGTGCCAGCAGCTTAAAACCCGGCGCCCGGGACAGGTTTACCTACGAGCAGTACTTC. Its protein product is CASSLKPGARDRFTYEQYF.

Comments on this clone: At one end, the junction sequence differs from germline, possibly due to a read error. CDR3 coding DNA: TGCGCCAGCAGCCAGACAAACAGGGTGGACTCTGGGGCCAACGGCCTGACTTTC. This gives the protein CASSQTNRVDSGANGLTF. This sequence joins TRBV4-3 and TRBJ2-6; maybe TRBD1 (6 bases). CDR3 length equals 18 residues. Germline V gives CDR1 LGHNA, CDR2 YSLEER.

Points on this clone: The sample holds other DNA sequences that translate to the same CDR3. This rearrangement joins TRBV9 to TRBJ2-7; perhaps TRBD2 as D (5 bases). V lost 1 base to trimming and J lost 0 bases, with 8 bases between them. The V gene's germline CDR1 is SGDLS and CDR2 YYNGEE. This CDR3 comprises 14 residues. CDR3 protein: CASSVLGSSYEQYF. The CDR3, as DNA: TGTGCCAGCAGCGTACTTGGGAGCTCCTACGAGCAGTACTTC.

The chain combines TRBV7-2 with TRBJ2-7; 12 bases are shared with TRBD2. This CDR3 has 16 residues. The V segment lost 5 bases and the J segment 1 base; nucleotides outside the gene matches: 6. From germline, CDR1 is SGHTA and CDR2 FQGNSA. CDR3: CASSRPTSGGSYEQYF. The CDR3 DNA is TGTGCCAGCAGCCGTCCAACTAGCGGGGGGTCCTACGAGCAGTACTTC.

The V call is TRBV7-2, the J call TRBJ2-3, with 9 bases fitting TRBD2. The germline gives CDR1 SGHTA, CDR2 FQGNSA. Trimming cost V 4 bases and J 2 bases; bases outside gene matches: 7. There are 16 residues in the CDR3. CDR3 protein: CASSSGLARLTDTQYF. In nucleotides, the CDR3 is TGTGCCAGCAGCTCAGGACTAGCGCGACTCACAGATACGCAGTATTTT.

The CDR3 region has the DNA TGTGCCAGCAGCTTAGCTTTGTCTCGCGGGCAAGAGACCCAGTACTTC. Translation gives CASSLALSRGQETQYF. The genes are TRBV7-2 and TRBJ2-5; the D gene is possibly TRBD2 (5 bases). Trimming left V 0 bases short and J 2 bases short, with 13 bases between. CDR3 size: 16 residues. CDR1 SGHTA and CDR2 FQGNSA come from the germline V gene.

This rearrangement joins TRBV27 to TRBJ2-1, with 8 bases aligning to TRBD2. Germline V gene data show CDR1 as MNHEY and CDR2 as SMNVEV (reference sequence). After removal of 3 bases from V and 2 bases from J, the junction contained 3 bases not matched to a gene. This CDR3 is 15 amino acids long. CDR3 bases: TGTGCCAGCAGTTTGGGCGGGAGGCCCTACAATGAGCAGTTCTTC. It encodes CASSLGGRPYNEQFF.

This clone was picked up a small number of times. The chain uses TRBV5-6 and TRBJ2-1; the D gene is possibly TRBD2 (6 bases). The germline CDR1 and CDR2 sequences are SGHDT and YYEEEE. The CDR3 extends over 15 amino acids. The V end was cut by 4 bases, the J end by 8 bases, with 19 bases between. CDR3 DNA sequence: TGTGCCAGCAGCCGGGGTGTCGGGCCGGGGGATGAGCAGTTCTTC. It yields the protein CASSRGVGPGDEQFF. Combining the CDR3 with reference TRBV5-6 and TRBJ2-1 gives the whole variable domain DAGVTQSPTHLIKTRGQQVTLRCSPKSGHDTVSWYQQALGQGPQFIFQYYEEEERQRGNFPDRFSGHQFPNYSSELNVNALLLGDSALYLCASSRGVGPGDEQFFGPGTRLTVL.

This rearrangement joins TRBV19 to TRBJ2-7, with 9 bases that match TRBD1. The length of the CDR3 is 13 residues. Germline CDR1 reads LNHDA; CDR2 reads SQIVND (reference sequence). V shed 6 bases and J 0 bases; nucleotides not matched to a gene: 0. The DNA of the CDR3 is TGTGCCAGTAGGGACAGGGGCTCCTACGAGCAGTACTTC. It specifies CASRDRGSYEQYF.

A note on this clone: At one end the junction does not follow the germline gene, possibly because of a read error. V gene TRBV6-4 combines with J gene TRBJ2-4; TRBD1 agrees at 7 bases. Germline V gives CDR1 MRHNA, CDR2 SNTAGT. The CDR3 runs to 16 residues. The CDR3, as DNA: TGTGCCAGCAGCCTCCCTGTCGACAGGGATGAAAACAGTCAGTACTTC. Amino acid sequence: CASSLPVDRDENSQYF.

The V and J genes are TRBV5-4 and TRBJ1-6; TRBD1 might be the D (6 bases). Germline values: CDR1 SGHNT, CDR2 YYREEE (reference sequence). There are 15 residues in the CDR3. Trimming took 3 bases from V and 7 from J, leaving 14 bases between them. DNA for the CDR3: TGTGCCAGCAGCTCAAAAGGACAGCTAAATTCACCCCTCCACTTT. The encoded protein is CASSSKGQLNSPLHF.

As for this clone: At one end the junction does not follow the germline gene, possibly because of a read error. The chain couples TRBV5-1 to TRBJ2-5; 7 nucleotides line up with TRBD2. Germline loops: CDR1 SGHRS, CDR2 YFSETQ. This CDR3 is built from 14 residues. The CDR3 loop reads CASSPSGGGEAQYF. DNA for the CDR3: TGCGCCAGCAGCCCCTCGGGGGGAGGAGAGGCCCAGTACTTC.

The V and J genes are TRBV14 and TRBJ1-1, with D possibly being TRBD1 (6 bases). Between the trimmed V and J ends, which lost 0 bases and 5 bases, there was a span of 22 bases. The length of the CDR3 is 18 residues. The germline gives CDR1 SGHDN, CDR2 FVKESK. The chain's CDR3 is CASSQEIAPGHFLTEAFF. CDR3 in DNA: TGTGCCAGCAGCCAAGAAATTGCTCCGGGACACTTCTTGACTGAAGCTTTCTTT.

The CDR3 DNA reads as TGTGCCAGCAGCAGACAGGCCCAACGCGAAAAACTGTTTTTT. This translates into CASSRQAQREKLFF. The rearrangement uses TRBV5-4 and TRBJ1-4; maybe TRBD1 (6 bases). This CDR3 spans 14 amino acids. In germline, CDR1 is SGHNT, CDR2 YYREEE (reference sequence). Trimming stripped 4 bases from V and 8 bases from J, with 15 bases between.

V and J are TRBV4-2 and TRBJ1-4, with unresolved D. The germline V and J ends were trimmed by 1 base and 7 bases, with 10 bases remaining between them. Germline assignment: CDR1 LGHNA and CDR2 YNFKEQ. CDR3 length equals 14 residues. The DNA for the CDR3 is TGTGCCAGCAGCCAAGGCGGTGGCCGTGAAAAACTGTTTTTT. It specifies CASSQGGGREKLFF.

V usage is TRBV25-1 and J usage is TRBJ2-5; 9 positions match TRBD1. CDR1 and CDR2 (germline): MGHDK, SYGVNS. The length of the CDR3 is 15 residues. V was pared by 8 bases and J by 5 bases, with 12 bases of the junction left unmatched. CDR3 coding DNA: TGTGCCAGCTCCAGCGACAGGGGGATTGGGGAGACCCAGTACTTC. Encoded protein: CASSSDRGIGETQYF. The full variable domain, with the rest looked up from reference TRBV25-1 and TRBJ2-5, is EADIYQTPRYLVIGTGKKITLECSQTMGHDKMYWYQQDPGMELHLIHYSYGVNSTEKGDLSSESTVSRIRTEHFPLTLESARPSHTSQYLCASSSDRGIGETQYFGPGTRLLVL.

The rearrangement uses TRBV19 and TRBJ2-7; 10 nucleotides match TRBD2. The V and J ends lost 1 base and 0 bases, in that order; junction bases with no gene match: 0. CDR3 length: 15 residues. CDR1 is LNHDA, CDR2 SQIVND, per germline (reference sequence). DNA of the CDR3: TGTGCCAGTAGTATAGGACTAGCGGGCTCCTACGAGCAGTACTTC. It is translated as CASSIGLAGSYEQYF.

The rearrangement joins TRBV11-2 to TRBJ2-7; 7 bases fit TRBD1. This CDR3 contains 12 residues. The germline V gene has CDR1 SGHAT and CDR2 FQNNGV. After removal of 4 bases from V and 6 bases from J, the junction contained 3 bases not matched to a gene. CDR3 protein: CASSWTGPEQYF. CDR3 nucleotides: TGTGCCAGCAGCTGGACAGGTCCCGAGCAGTACTTC.

A single count supports this clone. This rearrangement joins TRBV19 to TRBJ1-2; no clear D. CDR3 length equals 16 residues. Germline V CDR1 and CDR2: LNHDA, SQIVND (reference sequence). The V end was cut by 3 bases, the J end by 0 bases, with 14 bases between. CDR3 DNA: TGTGCCAGTAGTATGATGAGGAAGGGAGCTAACTATGGCTACACCTTC. It translates to CASSMMRKGANYGYTF. The full variable domain, its missing parts supplied by reference TRBV19 and TRBJ1-2, is DGGITQSPKYLFRKEGQNVTLSCEQNLNHDAMYWYRQDPGQGLRLIYYSQIVNDFQKGDIAEGYSVSREKKESFPLTVTSAQKNPTAFYLCASSMMRKGANYGYTFGSGTRLTVV.

The chain has TRBV4-2 and TRBJ2-5; weak D call: TRBD2 (7 bases). The length of the CDR3 is 13 residues. The germline V gene has CDR1 LGHNA and CDR2 YNFKEQ. V lost 5 bases and J lost 5, with 12 bases in between. The CDR3 reads CASSMGRGETQYF. The CDR3 DNA reads as TGTGCCAGCAGCATGGGGAGGGGGGAGACCCAGTACTTC.

V gene TRBV6-1 combines with J gene TRBJ1-1; tentative D call: TRBD1 (5 bases). V lost 4 bases, J lost 5 bases, and 8 bases lay in between. The germline CDR1 and CDR2 sequences are MNHNS and SASEGT. The length of the CDR3 is 12 residues. Written as DNA, the CDR3 is TGTGCCAGCAGTGGCAGGGTGACTGAAGCTTTCTTT. It specifies CASSGRVTEAFF.